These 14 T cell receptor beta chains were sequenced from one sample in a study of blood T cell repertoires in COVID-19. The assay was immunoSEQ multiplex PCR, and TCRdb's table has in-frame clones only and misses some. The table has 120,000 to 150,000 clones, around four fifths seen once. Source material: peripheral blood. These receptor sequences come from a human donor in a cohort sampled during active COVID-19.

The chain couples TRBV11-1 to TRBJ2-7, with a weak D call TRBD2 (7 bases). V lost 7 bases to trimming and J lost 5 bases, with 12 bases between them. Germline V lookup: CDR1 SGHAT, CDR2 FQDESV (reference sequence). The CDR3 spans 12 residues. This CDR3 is CASTGGRDEQYF. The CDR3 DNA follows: TGTGCCAGCACGGGGGGCAGGGACGAGCAGTACTTC.

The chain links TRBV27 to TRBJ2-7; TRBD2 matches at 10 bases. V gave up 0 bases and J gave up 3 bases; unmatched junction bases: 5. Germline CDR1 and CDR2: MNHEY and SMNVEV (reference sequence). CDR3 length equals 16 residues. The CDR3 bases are TGTGCCAGCAGTTTATCCGGACTAGCGGCCCTCTACGAGCAGTACTTC. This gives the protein CASSLSGLAALYEQYF.

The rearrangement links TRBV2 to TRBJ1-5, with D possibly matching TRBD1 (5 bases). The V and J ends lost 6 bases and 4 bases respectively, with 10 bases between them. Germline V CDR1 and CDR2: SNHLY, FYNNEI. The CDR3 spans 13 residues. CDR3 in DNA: TGTGCCAGCAGACAGGAATCGAATCAGCCCCAGCATTTT. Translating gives CASRQESNQPQHF. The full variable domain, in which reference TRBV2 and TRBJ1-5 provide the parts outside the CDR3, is EPEVTQTPSHQVTQMGQEVILRCVPISNHLYFYWYRQILGQKVEFLVSFYNNEISEKSEIFDDQFSVERPDGSNFTLKIRSTKLEDSAMYFCASRQESNQPQHFGDGTRLSIL.

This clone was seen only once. This CDR3 is CASSLQGGRDEQYF. DNA for the CDR3: TGTGCCAGCAGCTTACAGGGCGGGAGGGACGAGCAGTACTTC. The V call is TRBV7-9, the J call TRBJ2-7; 9 positions agree with TRBD2. V trimming: 2 bases; J trimming: 5 bases; junction bases outside the gene matches: 4. The CDR3 is 14 amino acids. Germline V gene sequence: CDR1 SEHNR, CDR2 FQNEAQ (reference sequence).

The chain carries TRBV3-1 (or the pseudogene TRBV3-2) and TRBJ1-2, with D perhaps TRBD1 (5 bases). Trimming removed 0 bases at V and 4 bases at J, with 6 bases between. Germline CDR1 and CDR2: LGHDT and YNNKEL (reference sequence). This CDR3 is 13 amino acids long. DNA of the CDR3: TGTGCCAGCAGCCAAGAGGGGCTCTATGGCTACACCTTC. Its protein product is CASSQEGLYGYTF.

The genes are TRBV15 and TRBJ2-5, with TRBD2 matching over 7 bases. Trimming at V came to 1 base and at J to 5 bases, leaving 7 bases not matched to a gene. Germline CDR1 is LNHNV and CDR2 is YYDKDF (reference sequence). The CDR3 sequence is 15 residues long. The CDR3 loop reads CATSRVLAGVETQYF. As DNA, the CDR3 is TGTGCCACCAGCAGAGTATTGGCGGGGGTGGAGACCCAGTACTTC.

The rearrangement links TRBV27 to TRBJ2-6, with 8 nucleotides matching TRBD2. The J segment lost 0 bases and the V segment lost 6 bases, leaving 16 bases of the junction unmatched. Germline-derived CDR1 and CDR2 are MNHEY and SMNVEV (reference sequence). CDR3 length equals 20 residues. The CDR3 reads CASRLVAYSGDYSGANVLTF. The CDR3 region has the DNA TGTGCCAGCAGGCTCGTCGCCTATAGCGGGGATTACTCTGGGGCCAACGTCCTGACTTTC.

The CDR3 here is CASSLGGSTYNEQFF. CDR3 coding DNA: TGTGCCAGCAGCCTAGGAGGGAGCACCTACAATGAGCAGTTCTTC. The rearrangement joins TRBV11-2 to TRBJ2-1; D is possibly TRBD2 (6 bases). This CDR3 region has 15 residues. V dropped 5 bases and J dropped 2 bases, with 13 bases sitting between them. CDR1 and CDR2 (germline): SGHAT, FQNNGV.

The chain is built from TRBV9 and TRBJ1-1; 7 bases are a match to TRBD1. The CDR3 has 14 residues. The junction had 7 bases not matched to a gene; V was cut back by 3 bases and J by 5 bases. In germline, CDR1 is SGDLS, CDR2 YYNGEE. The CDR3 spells CASSEQGTGTEAFF. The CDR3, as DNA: TGTGCCAGCAGCGAACAGGGGACGGGGACTGAAGCTTTCTTT.

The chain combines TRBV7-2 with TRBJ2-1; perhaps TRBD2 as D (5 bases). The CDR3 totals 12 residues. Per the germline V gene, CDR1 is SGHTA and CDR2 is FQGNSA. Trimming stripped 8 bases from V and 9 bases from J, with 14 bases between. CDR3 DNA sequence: TGTGCCAGCGGACTGAGGACGGGTGAGCAGTTCTTC. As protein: CASGLRTGEQFF.

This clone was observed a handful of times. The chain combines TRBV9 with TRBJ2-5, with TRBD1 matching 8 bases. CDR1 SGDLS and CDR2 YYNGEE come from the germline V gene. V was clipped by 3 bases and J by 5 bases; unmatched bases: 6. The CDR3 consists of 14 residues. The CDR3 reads CASSANRGSETQYF. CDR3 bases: TGTGCCAGCAGCGCAAACAGGGGGTCGGAGACCCAGTACTTC.

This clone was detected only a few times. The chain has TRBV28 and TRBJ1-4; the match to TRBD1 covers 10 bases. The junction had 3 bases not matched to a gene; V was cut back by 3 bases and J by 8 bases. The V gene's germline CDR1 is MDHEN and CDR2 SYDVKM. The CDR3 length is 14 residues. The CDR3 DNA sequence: TGTGCCAGCAGTTTCGGGACAGGGGCCGAAAAACTGTTTTTT. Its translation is CASSFGTGAEKLFF. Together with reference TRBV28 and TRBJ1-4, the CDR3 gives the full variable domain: DVKVTQSSRYLVKRTGEKVFLECVQDMDHENMFWYRQDPGLGLRLIYFSYDVKMKEKGDIPEGYSVSREKKERFSLILESASTNQTSMYLCASSFGTGAEKLFFGSGTQLSVL.

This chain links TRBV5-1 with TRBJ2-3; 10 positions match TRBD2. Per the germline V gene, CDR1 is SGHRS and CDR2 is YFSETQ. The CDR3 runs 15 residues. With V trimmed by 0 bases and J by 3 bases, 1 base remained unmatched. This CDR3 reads CASSLELAGTDTQYF. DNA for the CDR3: TGCGCCAGCAGCTTGGAACTAGCGGGGACAGATACGCAGTATTTT.

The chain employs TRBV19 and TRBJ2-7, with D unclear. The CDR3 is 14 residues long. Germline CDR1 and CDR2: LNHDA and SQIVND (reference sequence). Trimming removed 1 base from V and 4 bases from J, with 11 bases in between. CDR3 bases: TGTGCCAGTAGTATAGCCGTTGCGGAGTACGAGCAGTACTTC. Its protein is CASSIAVAEYEQYF.